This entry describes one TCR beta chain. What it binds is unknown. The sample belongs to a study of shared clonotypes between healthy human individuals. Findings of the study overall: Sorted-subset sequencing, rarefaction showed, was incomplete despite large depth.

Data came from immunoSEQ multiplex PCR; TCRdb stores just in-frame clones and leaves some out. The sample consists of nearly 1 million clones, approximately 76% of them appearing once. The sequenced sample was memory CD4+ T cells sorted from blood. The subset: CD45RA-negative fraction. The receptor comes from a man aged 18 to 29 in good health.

CDR3 sequence (DNA): TGCGCCAGCAGCTTCGGGATAGCGGGAGTGGCAGAGACCCAGTACTTC. Translating gives CASSFGIAGVAETQYF. The J gene is TRBJ2-5, the V gene TRBV5-1; 9 nucleotides align to TRBD2. V lost 2 bases and J lost 4; bases outside the gene matches: 9. CDR3 size: 16 residues. Germline V lookup: CDR1 SGHRS, CDR2 YFSETQ.